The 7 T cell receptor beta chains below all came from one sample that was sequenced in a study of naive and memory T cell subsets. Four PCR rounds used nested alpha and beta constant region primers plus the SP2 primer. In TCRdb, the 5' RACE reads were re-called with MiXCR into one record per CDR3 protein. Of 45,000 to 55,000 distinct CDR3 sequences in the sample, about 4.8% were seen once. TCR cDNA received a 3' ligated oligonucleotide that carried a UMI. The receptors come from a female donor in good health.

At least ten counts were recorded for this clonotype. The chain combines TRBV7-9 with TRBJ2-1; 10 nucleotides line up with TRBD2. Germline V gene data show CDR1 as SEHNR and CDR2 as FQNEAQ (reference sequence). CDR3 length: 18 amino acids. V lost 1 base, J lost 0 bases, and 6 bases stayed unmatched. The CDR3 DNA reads TGTGCCAGCAGCTTAGGGACTAGCGGATCAAGCTCCTACAATGAGCAGTTCTTC. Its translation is CASSLGTSGSSSYNEQFF.

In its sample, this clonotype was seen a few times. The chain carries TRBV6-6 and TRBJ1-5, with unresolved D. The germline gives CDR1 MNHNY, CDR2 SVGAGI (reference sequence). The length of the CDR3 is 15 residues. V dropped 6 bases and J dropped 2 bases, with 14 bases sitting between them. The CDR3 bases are TGTGCCAGCAGCCCTCGGGCAGACCGCAATCAGCCCCAGCATTTT. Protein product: CASSPRADRNQPQHF.

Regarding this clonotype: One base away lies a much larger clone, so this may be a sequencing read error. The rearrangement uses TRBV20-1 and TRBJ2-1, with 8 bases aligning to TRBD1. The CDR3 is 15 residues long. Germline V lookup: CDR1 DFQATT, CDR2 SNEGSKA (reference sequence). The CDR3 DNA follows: TGCAATGCTACAGGGGGACTTGCCGGCTACAATGAGCAGTTCTTC. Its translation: CNATGGLAGYNEQFF.

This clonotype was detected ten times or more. This chain's CDR3 is CASSQEGQAPYEQYF. CDR3 bases: TGTGCCAGCAGCCAAGAGGGACAGGCTCCCTACGAGCAGTACTTC. The rearrangement links TRBV14 to TRBJ2-7, with 8 positions matching TRBD1. This CDR3 is 15 amino acids long. Germline V lookup: CDR1 SGHDN, CDR2 FVKESK. V lost 0 bases to trimming and J lost 2 bases; unmatched junction nucleotides: 3.

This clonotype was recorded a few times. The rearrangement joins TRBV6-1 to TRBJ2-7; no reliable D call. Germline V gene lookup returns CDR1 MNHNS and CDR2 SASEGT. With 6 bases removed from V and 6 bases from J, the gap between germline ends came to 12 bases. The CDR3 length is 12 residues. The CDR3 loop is CASRPTGVEQYF. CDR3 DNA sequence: TGTGCCAGCAGACCCACCGGCGTCGAGCAGTACTTC.

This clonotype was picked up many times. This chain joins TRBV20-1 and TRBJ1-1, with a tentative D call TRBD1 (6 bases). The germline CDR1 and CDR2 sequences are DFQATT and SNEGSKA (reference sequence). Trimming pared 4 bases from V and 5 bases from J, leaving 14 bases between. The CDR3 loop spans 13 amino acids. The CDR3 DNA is TGCAGTGCTAATAAGGGGGTCGGAACTGAAGCTTTCTTT. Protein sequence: CSANKGVGTEAFF.

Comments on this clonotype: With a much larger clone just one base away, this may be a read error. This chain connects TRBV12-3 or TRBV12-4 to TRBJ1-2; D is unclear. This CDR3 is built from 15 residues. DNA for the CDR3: TGCGCCAGCAGTTTAAAGGAAGGCTCTAACTATGGCGACACCTTC. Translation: CASSLKEGSNYGDTF.